This T cell receptor (beta chain) was recorded in a study of blood T cell repertoires in COVID-19. Background on the study: Samples of COVID-19 (acute and convalescent) were obtained from the United States, Italy and Spain.

In the source study's methods: Reference gene primer amplification in the assay estimated nucleated cell counts. Assay: immunoSEQ multiplex PCR; the TCRdb copy retains only in-frame clones and omits some. That table is the source of V, J and clone size, and D and trimming were worked out from the DNA. Altogether 180,000 or so clones are present, roughly four fifths being singletons, with the ten largest covering about 6.9%. The origin of this receptor is a human donor with acute or convalescent COVID-19. The donor label of this sample is uncertain. The source material was peripheral blood.

CDR3 in DNA: TGTGCCAGCTCAGGACAGTCTTGGGGGGATACGCAGTATTTT. Translating gives CASSGQSWGDTQYF. The chain couples TRBV18 to TRBJ2-3, with D possibly TRBD1 on 6 matching bases. V was trimmed by 5 bases and J by 6 bases, leaving 15 bases between them. CDR3 length: 14 amino acids. CDR1 is KGHSH and CDR2 is LQKENI in the germline V gene.